These 9 T cell receptor beta chains came from one sample sequenced in a study of early T cells in non-severe SARS-CoV-2 infection. MiXCR, run by TCRdb on the 5' RACE reads, gives a single entry per CDR3 protein. The sample lists about 130,000 distinct CDR3 sequences, 15% occurring once. The specimen was whole blood. These receptors came from an adult who was a healthcare worker with PCR-confirmed SARS-CoV-2 infection or an uninfected control (not recorded which).

This clonotype was found a few times. This chain links TRBV27 with TRBJ2-7; 11 bases map to TRBD2. Germline V gives CDR1 MNHEY, CDR2 SMNVEV (reference sequence). After removal of 5 bases from V and 2 bases from J, the junction contained 5 bases not matched to a gene. The CDR3 consists of 15 residues. The CDR3 sequence: CASSRTSGFTYEQYF. CDR3 sequence (DNA): TGTGCCAGCAGTCGGACTAGCGGGTTCACCTACGAGCAGTACTTC.

This clonotype turned up a few times. The chain employs TRBV12-3 or TRBV12-4 and TRBJ2-5; 11 bases agree with TRBD2. This CDR3 comprises 14 residues. The J segment lost 7 bases and the V segment lost 3 bases, leaving 4 bases of the junction unmatched. This chain's CDR3 is CASSFSGGEGTQYF. CDR3 in DNA: TGTGCCAGCAGTTTTAGCGGGGGGGAGGGGACCCAGTACTTC.

The genes are TRBV30 and TRBJ1-5, with TRBD1 identical over 8 bases. The CDR3 is 13 amino acids. V lost 3 bases and J lost 7; bases outside the gene matches: 5. Germline V gene lookup returns CDR1 GTSNPN and CDR2 SVGIG (reference sequence). The CDR3 protein is CAWRTGAEQPQHF. CDR3 DNA: TGTGCCTGGAGGACAGGGGCTGAACAGCCCCAGCATTTT.

This clonotype was found many times. The V gene is TRBV5-1, the J gene TRBJ2-1; no clear D gene. The germline CDR1 and CDR2 sequences are SGHRS and YFSETQ. V was clipped by 4 bases and J by 10 bases, with 21 bases between them. This CDR3 is built from 15 residues. The CDR3 sequence: CASSPDGVMMEEQFF. The DNA of the CDR3 is TGCGCCAGCAGCCCGGACGGAGTAATGATGGAGGAGCAGTTCTTC. Full variable domain (missing parts from reference TRBV5-1 and TRBJ2-1): KAGVTQTPRYLIKTRGQQVTLSCSPISGHRSVSWYQQTPGQGLQFLFEYFSETQRNKGNFPGRFSGRQFSNSRSEMNVSTLELGDSALYLCASSPDGVMMEEQFFGPGTRLTVL.

This clonotype was picked up many times. The chain links TRBV5-1 to TRBJ2-1; 7 bases align to TRBD1. Germline values: CDR1 SGHRS, CDR2 YFSETQ. After removal of 4 bases from V and 5 bases from J, the junction contained 6 bases not matched to a gene. The CDR3 spans 14 residues. CDR3 sequence: CASSSTGVHNEQFF. CDR3 in DNA: TGCGCCAGCAGCAGTACAGGGGTCCACAATGAGCAGTTCTTC.

This clonotype was detected a few times. The gene calls are TRBV2 and TRBJ2-1; D might be TRBD2 (5 bases). Germline V CDR1 and CDR2: SNHLY, FYNNEI. With 8 bases removed from V and 5 bases from J, the gap between germline ends came to 13 bases. The CDR3 length is 13 residues. CDR3 amino acids: CASSKDSDNEQFF. The DNA of the CDR3 is TGTGCCAGCTCGAAGGACTCGGACAATGAGCAGTTCTTC.

This clonotype was detected ten times or more. The chain recombines TRBV7-8 with TRBJ2-7; 10 bases align to TRBD2. CDR3 length equals 14 residues. From germline, CDR1 is SGHVS and CDR2 FQNEAQ. The junction had 5 bases not matched to a gene; V was cut back by 5 bases and J by 4 bases. The CDR3 here is CASSPGTSEYEQYF. The DNA of the CDR3 is TGTGCCAGCAGCCCCGGGACTAGCGAGTACGAGCAGTACTTC.

This clonotype showed up just once. This chain uses TRBV15 with TRBJ2-3; D uncertain. The germline V gene encodes CDR1 LNHNV and CDR2 YYDKDF (reference sequence). V shed 1 base and J shed 1 base, with 6 bases lying between them. CDR3 length: 14 amino acids. The CDR3 DNA reads as TGTGCCACCAGCAGAGGGGAAGGCACAGATACGCAGTATTTT. Translating it yields CATSRGEGTDTQYF.

The chain uses TRBV7-3 and TRBJ1-2; possibly TRBD1 for D (6 bases). The CDR3 is made up of 13 amino acids. From germline, CDR1 is SGHTA and CDR2 FQGTGA. V was pared by 5 bases and J by 8 bases, with 15 bases between. This CDR3 is CASSLNRESGYTF. As DNA, the CDR3 is TGTGCCAGCAGCCTGAACAGGGAGTCCGGCTACACCTTC.